This T cell receptor beta chain was sequenced for a study of blood T cell repertoires in COVID-19. Study-level background: Italy, Spain and the United States were the sources of the convalescent and acute COVID-19 samples. Sources were T cells, B-cell-depleted T cells, or PBMCs; the material itself was cDNA or gDNA.

As processed by the authors: Nucleated cell counts were estimated from reference gene primer amplification. Here immunoSEQ multiplex PCR was the method, and the copy in TCRdb shows in-frame clones only, minus some. V and J calls and clone size come straight from that table; D and trimming were deduced from the DNA. The sample holds fewer than 75,000 clones, 85% to 90% seen once. This CDR3 has 14 amino acids. V lost 4 bases and J lost 6; bases outside the gene matches: 6. Germline assignment: CDR1 MNHEY and CDR2 SVGEGT. Material for sequencing was peripheral blood. The chain combines TRBV6-2 or TRBV6-3 with TRBJ1-5; the match to TRBD1 covers 7 bases. This TCR came from a man aged 45-60 years with active COVID-19. The CDR3 nucleotides read TGTGCCAGCAGTTCTCCAGGGGGTTTTCAGCCCCAGCATTTT. This codes for CASSSPGGFQPQHF.